These T cell receptor beta chains were read from a single sample in a study of T-cell reconstitution after alpha-beta-depleted transplantation in children. MiXCR was run by TCRdb on the PCR reads, yielding one entry per CDR3 protein. The sample records 450,000 to 600,000 distinct CDR3 sequences, roughly 10% being singletons. This specimen was PBMCs, taken before TCRalphabeta/CD19-depleted stem cell transplant. These receptors all come from a child younger than 10 with inherited bone marrow failure, due to receive a stem cell transplant. Each CDR3 is given with its conserved first and last residue.

v_gene	j_gene	CDR3aa
TRBV5-1	TRBJ1-1	CASSLTGRDAEAFF
TRBV12-3/TRBV12-4	TRBJ2-1	CASSRDRGINEQFF
TRBV5-1	TRBJ2-1	CASSLGWEQFF
TRBV12-3/TRBV12-4	TRBJ1-5	CASSPRGQVHQPQHF
TRBV3-1	TRBJ2-1	CASSHRLDFSYNEQFF
TRBV20-1	TRBJ2-5	CSARRTSGFSETQYF
TRBV10-1	TRBJ2-3	CASSGSGGDTQYF
TRBV5-6	TRBJ2-7	CASSYTDRVHEQYF
TRBV12-3/TRBV12-4	TRBJ2-5	CASSLKRPLQETQYF
TRBV10-3	TRBJ2-1	CAISGDKWKRFF
TRBV6-1	TRBJ2-7	CASSEGGSRPPYEQYF
TRBV11-1	TRBJ2-7	CASSSTWGEQYF
TRBV24-1	TRBJ2-2	CATSDPPWRTGELFF